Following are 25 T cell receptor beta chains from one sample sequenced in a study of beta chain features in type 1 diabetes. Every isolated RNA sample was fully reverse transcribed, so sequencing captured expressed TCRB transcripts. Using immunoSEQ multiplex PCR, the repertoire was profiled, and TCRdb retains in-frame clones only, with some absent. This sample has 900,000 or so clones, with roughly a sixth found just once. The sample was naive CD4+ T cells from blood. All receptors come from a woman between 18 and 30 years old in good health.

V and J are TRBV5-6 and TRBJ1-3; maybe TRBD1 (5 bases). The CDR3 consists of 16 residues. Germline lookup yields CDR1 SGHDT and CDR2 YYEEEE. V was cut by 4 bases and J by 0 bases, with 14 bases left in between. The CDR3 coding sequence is TGTGCCAGCAGCCTCCAGGGCTACTTCTCTGGAAACACCATATATTTT. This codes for CASSLQGYFSGNTIYF.

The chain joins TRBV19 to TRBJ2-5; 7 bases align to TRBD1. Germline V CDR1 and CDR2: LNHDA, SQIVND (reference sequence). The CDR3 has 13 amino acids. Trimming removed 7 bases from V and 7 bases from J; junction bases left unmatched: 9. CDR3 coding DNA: TGTGCCAGTACCGAGGGGGCGGCACGGACCCAGTACTTC. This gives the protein CASTEGAARTQYF. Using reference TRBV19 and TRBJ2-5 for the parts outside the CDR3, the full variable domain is DGGITQSPKYLFRKEGQNVTLSCEQNLNHDAMYWYRQDPGQGLRLIYYSQIVNDFQKGDIAEGYSVSREKKESFPLTVTSAQKNPTAFYLCASTEGAARTQYFGPGTRLLVL.

The CDR3 loop reads CASSVDSGGRETQYF. CDR3 nucleotides: TGTGCCAGCAGCGTAGATTCAGGGGGCCGGGAGACCCAGTACTTC. The chain recombines TRBV9 with TRBJ2-5; 8 bases are a match to TRBD1. J lost 5 bases, V lost 0 bases, and 6 bases had no gene match. This CDR3 region has 15 residues. Germline V CDR1 and CDR2: SGDLS, YYNGEE.

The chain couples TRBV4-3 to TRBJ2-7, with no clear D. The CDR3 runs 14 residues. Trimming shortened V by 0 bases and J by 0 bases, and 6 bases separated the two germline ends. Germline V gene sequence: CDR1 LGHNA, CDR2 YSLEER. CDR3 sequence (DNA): TGCGCCAGCAGCCAAGAGGCTCACTCCTACGAGCAGTACTTC. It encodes CASSQEAHSYEQYF.

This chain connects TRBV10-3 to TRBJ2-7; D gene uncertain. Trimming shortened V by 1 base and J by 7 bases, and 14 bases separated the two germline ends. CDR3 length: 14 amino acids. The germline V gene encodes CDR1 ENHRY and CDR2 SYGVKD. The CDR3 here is CAISELESSAEQYF. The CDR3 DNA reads TGTGCCATCAGTGAGTTGGAGAGCAGTGCGGAGCAGTACTTC.

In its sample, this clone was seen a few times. The CDR3 reads CASSLAAGQVYDHGELFF. The DNA of the CDR3 is TGTGCCAGCTCGCTCGCGGCGGGACAGGTTTATGACCACGGGGAGCTGTTTTTT. The V and J genes are TRBV7-3 and TRBJ2-2, with 8 bases identical to TRBD1. Per the germline V gene, CDR1 is SGHTA and CDR2 is FQGTGA. This CDR3 is built from 18 residues. V lost 8 bases, J lost 7 bases, and 21 bases stayed unmatched.

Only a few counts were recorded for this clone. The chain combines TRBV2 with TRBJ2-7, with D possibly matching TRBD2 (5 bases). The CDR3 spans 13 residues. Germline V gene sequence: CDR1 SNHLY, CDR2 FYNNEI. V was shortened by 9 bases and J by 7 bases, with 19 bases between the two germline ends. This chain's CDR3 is CASAKDLRGEQYF. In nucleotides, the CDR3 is TGTGCCAGTGCTAAGGACCTTCGCGGGGAGCAGTACTTC.

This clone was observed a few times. DNA for the CDR3: TGTGCCAGCAGTGACAGGGACAGCATGAACAATGAGCAGTTCTTC. This codes for CASSDRDSMNNEQFF. V and J are TRBV25-1 and TRBJ2-1; TRBD1 matches at 7 bases. V trimming: 3 bases; J trimming: 5 bases; junction bases outside the gene matches: 7. Per the germline V gene, CDR1 is MGHDK and CDR2 is SYGVNS. This CDR3 has 15 residues.

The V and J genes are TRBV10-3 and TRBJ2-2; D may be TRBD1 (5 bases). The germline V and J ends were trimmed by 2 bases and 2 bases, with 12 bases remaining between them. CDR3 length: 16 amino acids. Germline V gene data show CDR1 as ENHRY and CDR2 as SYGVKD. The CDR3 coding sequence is TGTGCCATCAGTGAGCAAGGGGTGGAAAACACCGGGGAGCTGTTTTTT. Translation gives CAISEQGVENTGELFF.

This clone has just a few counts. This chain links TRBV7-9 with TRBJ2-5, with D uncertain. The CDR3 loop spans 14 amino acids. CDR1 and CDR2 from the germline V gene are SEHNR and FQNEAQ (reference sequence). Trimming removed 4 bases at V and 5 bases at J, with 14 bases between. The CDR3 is CASSSRWGQETQYF. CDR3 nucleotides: TGTGCCAGCAGCTCTAGGTGGGGTCAGGAGACCCAGTACTTC.

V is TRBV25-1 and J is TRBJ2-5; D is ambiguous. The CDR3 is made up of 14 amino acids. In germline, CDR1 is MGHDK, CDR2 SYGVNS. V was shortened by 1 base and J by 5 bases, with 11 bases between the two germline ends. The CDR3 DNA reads TGTGCCAGCAGTGAATCCCCCATGGCGGAGACCCAGTACTTC. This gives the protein CASSESPMAETQYF.

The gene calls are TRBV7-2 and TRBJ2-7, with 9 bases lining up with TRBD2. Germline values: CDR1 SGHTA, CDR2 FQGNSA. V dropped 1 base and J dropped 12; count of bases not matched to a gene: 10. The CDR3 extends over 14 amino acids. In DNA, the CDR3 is TGTGCCAGCAGCTTAGTAGGGTCAGCGGGAGGAATGTACTTC. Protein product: CASSLVGSAGGMYF. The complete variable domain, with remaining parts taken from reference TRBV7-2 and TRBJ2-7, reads GAGVSQSPSNKVTEKGKDVELRCDPISGHTALYWYRQSLGQGLEFLIYFQGNSAPDKSGLPSDRFSAERTGGSVSTLTIQRTQQEDSAVYLCASSLVGSAGGMYFGPGTRLTVT.

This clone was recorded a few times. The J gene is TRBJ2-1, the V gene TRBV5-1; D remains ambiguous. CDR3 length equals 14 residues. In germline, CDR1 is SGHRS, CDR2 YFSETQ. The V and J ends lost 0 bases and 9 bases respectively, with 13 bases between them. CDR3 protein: CASSLVDGLLEQFF. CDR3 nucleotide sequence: TGCGCCAGCAGCTTGGTCGACGGCCTCCTTGAGCAGTTCTTC.

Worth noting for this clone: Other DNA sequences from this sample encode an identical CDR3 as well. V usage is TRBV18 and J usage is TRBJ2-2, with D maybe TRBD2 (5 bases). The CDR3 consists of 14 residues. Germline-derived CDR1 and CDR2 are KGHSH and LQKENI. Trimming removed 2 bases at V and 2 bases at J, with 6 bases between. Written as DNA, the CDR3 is TGTGCCAGCTCACCAACGGGAAACACCGGGGAGCTGTTTTTT. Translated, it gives CASSPTGNTGELFF.

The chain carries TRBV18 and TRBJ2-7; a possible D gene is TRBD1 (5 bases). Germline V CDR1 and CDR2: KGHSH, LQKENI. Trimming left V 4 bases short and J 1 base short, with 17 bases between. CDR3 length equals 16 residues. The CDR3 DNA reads TGTGCCAGCTCACAAAGTACCCGACAGAAGTCCTACGAGCAGTACTTC. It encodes CASSQSTRQKSYEQYF.

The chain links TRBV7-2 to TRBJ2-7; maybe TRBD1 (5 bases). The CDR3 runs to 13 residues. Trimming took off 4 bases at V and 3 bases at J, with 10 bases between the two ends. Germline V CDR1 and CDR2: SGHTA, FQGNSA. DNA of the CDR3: TGTGCCAGCAGCTCAGGGTGGGACTACGAGCAGTACTTC. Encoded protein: CASSSGWDYEQYF. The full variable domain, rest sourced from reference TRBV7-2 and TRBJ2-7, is GAGVSQSPSNKVTEKGKDVELRCDPISGHTALYWYRQSLGQGLEFLIYFQGNSAPDKSGLPSDRFSAERTGGSVSTLTIQRTQQEDSAVYLCASSSGWDYEQYFGPGTRLTVT.

The CDR3 region is CATSRVLAGDAYEQYF. CDR3 bases: TGTGCCACCAGCAGAGTTCTGGCAGGCGACGCCTACGAGCAGTACTTC. The V gene is TRBV15, the J gene TRBJ2-5; D unresolved. The J call may be incorrect, as the DNA end agrees better with TRBJ2-7. There are 16 residues in the CDR3. The germline V gene has CDR1 LNHNV and CDR2 YYDKDF (reference sequence).

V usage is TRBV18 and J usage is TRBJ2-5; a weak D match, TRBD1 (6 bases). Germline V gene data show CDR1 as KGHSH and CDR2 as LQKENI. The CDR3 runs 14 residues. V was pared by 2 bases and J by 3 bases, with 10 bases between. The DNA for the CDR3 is TGTGCCAGCTCACCATATACAGGGAAAGAGACCCAGTACTTC. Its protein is CASSPYTGKETQYF.

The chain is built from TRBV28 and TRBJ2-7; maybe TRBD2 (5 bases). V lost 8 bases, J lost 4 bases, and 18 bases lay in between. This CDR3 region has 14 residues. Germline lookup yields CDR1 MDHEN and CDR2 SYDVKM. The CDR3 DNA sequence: TGTGCCAGCCGCCCTCTGGGAGAGACTTACGAGCAGTACTTC. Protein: CASRPLGETYEQYF. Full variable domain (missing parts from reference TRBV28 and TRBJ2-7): DVKVTQSSRYLVKRTGEKVFLECVQDMDHENMFWYRQDPGLGLRLIYFSYDVKMKEKGDIPEGYSVSREKKERFSLILESASTNQTSMYLCASRPLGETYEQYFGPGTRLTVT.

In DNA, the CDR3 is TGTGCCAGCAGCTCCGGACTAGCGGGAGGCTTCTACAATGAGCAGTTCTTC. Residues: CASSSGLAGGFYNEQFF. The rearrangement joins TRBV9 to TRBJ2-1; 14 positions match TRBD2. After removal of 4 bases from V and 3 bases from J, the junction contained 6 bases not matched to a gene. The CDR3 runs 17 residues. Germline V gives CDR1 SGDLS, CDR2 YYNGEE.

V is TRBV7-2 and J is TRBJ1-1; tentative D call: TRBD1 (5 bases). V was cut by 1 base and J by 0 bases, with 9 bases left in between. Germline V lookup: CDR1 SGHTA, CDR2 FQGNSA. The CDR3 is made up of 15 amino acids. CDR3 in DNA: TGTGCCAGCAGCTTAGGGGGGGTGGTGAACACTGAAGCTTTCTTT. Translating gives CASSLGGVVNTEAFF.

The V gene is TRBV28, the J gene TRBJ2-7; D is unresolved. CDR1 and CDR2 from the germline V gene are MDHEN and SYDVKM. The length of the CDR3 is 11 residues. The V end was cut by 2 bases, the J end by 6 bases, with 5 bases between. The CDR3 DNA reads TGTGCCAGCAGTTTAGACGGCGAGCAGTACTTC. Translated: CASSLDGEQYF.

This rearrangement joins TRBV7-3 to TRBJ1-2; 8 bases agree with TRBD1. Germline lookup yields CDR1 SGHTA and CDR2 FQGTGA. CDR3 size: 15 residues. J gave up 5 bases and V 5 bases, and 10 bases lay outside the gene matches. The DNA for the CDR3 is TGTGCCAGCAGCCCCGGACAGGGATGGGTTTATGGCTACACCTTC. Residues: CASSPGQGWVYGYTF. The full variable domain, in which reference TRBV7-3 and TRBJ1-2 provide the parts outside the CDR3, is GAGVSQTPSNKVTEKGKYVELRCDPISGHTALYWYRQSLGQGPEFLIYFQGTGAADDSGLPNDRFFAVRPEGSVSTLKIQRTERGDSAVYLCASSPGQGWVYGYTFGSGTRLTVV.

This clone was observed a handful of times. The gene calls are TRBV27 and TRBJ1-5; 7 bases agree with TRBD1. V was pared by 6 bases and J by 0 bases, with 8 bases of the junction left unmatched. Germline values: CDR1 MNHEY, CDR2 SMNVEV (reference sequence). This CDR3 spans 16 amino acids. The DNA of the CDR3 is TGTGCCAGCAGACTTAAGGGGGCCTTTAGCAATCAGCCCCAGCATTTT. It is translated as CASRLKGAFSNQPQHF.

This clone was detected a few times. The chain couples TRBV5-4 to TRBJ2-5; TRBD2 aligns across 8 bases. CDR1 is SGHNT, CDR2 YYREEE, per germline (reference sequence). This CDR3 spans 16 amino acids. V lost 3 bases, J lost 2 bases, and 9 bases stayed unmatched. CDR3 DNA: TGTGCCAGCAGCTACACTAGCGGATCGGGGCAAGAGACCCAGTACTTC. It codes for CASSYTSGSGQETQYF.